A selection of T cell receptor beta chains follows, all from one sample in a study of OX40 agonist ivuxolimab in advanced cancers. Clones were read by immunoSEQ multiplex PCR, and TCRdb kept only the in-frame ones, dropping some. The sample holds some 58,000 clones, roughly 80% seen once. The source material was CD4+ or CD8+ T cells sorted from blood, sampled in a trial of the OX40 agonist ivuxolimab. The receptors derive from an adult with an advanced solid tumor such as melanoma, head and neck, liver or kidney cancer. Both conserved end residues are part of each CDR3. Fields, in order: V gene, J gene, CDR3 length, D gene, clone size, CDR3 DNA, CDR3 protein. D genes are given only for firm matches. The size entry is marked missing in some rows and otherwise reads once, few, many or a size class.

TRBV6-1,TRBJ2-5,13,.,.,TGTGCCAGCAGCGTTCAGGAGGTGGAGACCCAGTACTTC,CASSVQEVETQYF
TRBV7-6,TRBJ1-1,13,.,.,TGTGCCAGCAGCCTCCTTGAGGGAAGTGAAGCTTTCTTT,CASSLLEGSEAFF
TRBV6-1,TRBJ1-4,13,.,few,TGTGCCAGCAGACCCCCTGGACGTGAAAAACTGTTTTTT,CASRPPGREKLFF
TRBV30,TRBJ2-5,19,TRBD1,.,TGTGCCTGGAGCCCCATCGGGACAGGGGGCGCCATAGGGCAAGAGACCCAGTACTTC,CAWSPIGTGGAIGQETQYF
TRBV11-3,TRBJ2-1,17,TRBD2,.,TGTGCCAGCAGCCCCCGGACTAGCGGGAGGCCCTACAATGAGCAGTTCTTC,CASSPRTSGRPYNEQFF
TRBV5-5,TRBJ1-4,15,TRBD1,few,TGTGCCAGCAGCTTGGAAGGGGACAGGGGCGAAAAACTGTTTTTT,CASSLEGDRGEKLFF
TRBV21-1,TRBJ2-1,18,.,.,TGTGCCAGCAGCTCAATATCCTTAGCGGGAGGGCCTAGAGGTGAGCAGTTCTTC,CASSSISLAGGPRGEQFF
TRBV6-1,TRBJ1-5,13,.,.,TGTGCCAGCAGATTGACAGTCAATCAGCCCCAGCATTTT,CASRLTVNQPQHF
TRBV4-3,TRBJ2-1,15,TRBD2,.,TGCGCCAGCAGGGGGTTAGCGGGAGATGACAATGAGCAGTTCTTC,CASRGLAGDDNEQFF
TRBV7-2,TRBJ1-2,12,TRBD1,.,TGTGCCAGCAGCTTGACAGGGGGTGGCTACACCTTC,CASSLTGGGYTF
TRBV18,TRBJ1-2,14,.,.,TGTGCCAGCTCAACAACATTTTTAACGGATGGCTACACCTTC,CASSTTFLTDGYTF
TRBV7-2,TRBJ2-7,18,TRBD2,.,TGTGCCAGCAGCTCACCGGGACTAGCGGGAGGTGAATACTACGAGCAGTACTTC,CASSSPGLAGGEYYEQYF
TRBV5-6,TRBJ1-6,14,TRBD1,.,TGTGCCAGCAGCCGGGACAGGATAAATTCACCCCTCCACTTT,CASSRDRINSPLHF
TRBV25-1,TRBJ1-3,14,.,.,TGTGCCAGCAGTGGGACATTTTCTGGAAACACCATATATTTT,CASSGTFSGNTIYF
TRBV5-1,TRBJ2-5,11,.,.,TGCGCCAGCAGGTCCGGAGAGACCCAGTACTTC,CASRSGETQYF
TRBV30,TRBJ1-4,14,.,few,TGTGCCTCTGACCAGGGGACAACTAATGAAAAACTGTTTTTT,CASDQGTTNEKLFF
TRBV5-1,TRBJ1-4,14,.,few,TGCGCCAGCAGCTTGGGGCAGCAAGAAGAAAAACTGTTTTTT,CASSLGQQEEKLFF
TRBV5-6,TRBJ2-1,18,TRBD2,.,TGTGCCAGCAGCTTGGGGCTAGCGGGCCTCTTGTTATACAATGAGCAGTTCTTC,CASSLGLAGLLLYNEQFF
TRBV5-4,TRBJ2-3,16,TRBD2,.,TGTGCCAGCAGCTTGGGACTAGCGGGATCGTTAGATACGCAGTATTTT,CASSLGLAGSLDTQYF
TRBV7-9,TRBJ2-2,16,.,.,TGTGCCAGCAGCTGTCCAGAGACGGAGATAACCGGGGAGCTGTTTTTT,CASSCPETEITGELFF
TRBV19,TRBJ1-1,14,.,once,TGTGCCAGTAGTAGGTCCGGAATGGACACTGAAGCTTTCTTT,CASSRSGMDTEAFF
TRBV4-3,TRBJ2-7,17,.,.,TGCGCCAGCAGCCAAGACATATCGGAGCCAGACCGATACGAGCAGTACTTC,CASSQDISEPDRYEQYF
TRBV6-1,TRBJ2-3,15,.,.,TGTGCCAGCAGTGCCCTGAGGATCAGGAAAGATACGCAGTATTTT,CASSALRIRKDTQYF
TRBV6-1,TRBJ1-5,14,.,.,TGTGCCAGCAGTGAAACAGGGTCCCATCAGCCCCAGCATTTT,CASSETGSHQPQHF
TRBV13,TRBJ1-1,13,.,.,TGTGCCAGCAGCTTAGGCCAGGGCTCTGAAGCTTTCTTT,CASSLGQGSEAFF
TRBV28,TRBJ1-5,17,.,.,TGTGCCAGCAGTCTCCAGACGGCCCCATATAGCAATCAGCCCCAGCATTTT,CASSLQTAPYSNQPQHF
TRBV18,TRBJ1-6,17,TRBD1,once,TGTGCCAGCTCACCACCGCGGACAGGGGGCTCTAATTCACCCCTCCACTTT,CASSPPRTGGSNSPLHF
TRBV19,TRBJ2-3,13,.,.,TGTGCCAGTAGTATAGGAGGGGGAGATACGCAGTATTTT,CASSIGGGDTQYF
TRBV9,TRBJ2-7,16,.,.,TGTGCCAGCAGCGTAGCCCCAGTTCCAGAAACCTACGAGCAGTACTTC,CASSVAPVPETYEQYF
TRBV4-1,TRBJ1-3,16,.,.,TGCGCCAGCAGCCAAGACTGGGGGGGGCTCGGAAACACCATATATTTT,CASSQDWGGLGNTIYF
TRBV7-2,TRBJ1-1,12,.,.,TGTGCCAGCAGCCCCATTCTAGGTGAAGCTTTCTTT,CASSPILGEAFF
TRBV11-3,TRBJ1-1,14,.,.,TGTGCCAGCAGCTTAGACAGGGTTGTCAGTGAAGCTTTCTTT,CASSLDRVVSEAFF
TRBV4-1,TRBJ2-3,17,TRBD2,.,TGCGCCAGCAGCCACAAAACTGCTAGCGGCTACACAGATACGCAGTATTTT,CASSHKTASGYTDTQYF
TRBV5-1,TRBJ2-3,13,.,.,TGCGCCAGCAGCTTGGTGCCCACAGATACGCAGTATTTT,CASSLVPTDTQYF
TRBV5-1,TRBJ1-1,15,TRBD1,once,TGCGCCAGCAGTATTGGGGCTTGGAGGACAGGTGAAGCTTTCTTT,CASSIGAWRTGEAFF
TRBV2,TRBJ1-1,13,TRBD1,few,TGTGCCAGCGGGACAGAGTCGAACACTGAAGCTTTCTTT,CASGTESNTEAFF
TRBV7-9,TRBJ2-7,13,.,few,TGTGCCAGCAGCATGGGACGGATCTACGAGCAGTACTTC,CASSMGRIYEQYF
TRBV29-1,TRBJ2-5,12,.,.,TGCAGCTTCAATGAGGGTCAAGAGACCCAGTACTTC,CSFNEGQETQYF
TRBV11-2,TRBJ1-2,14,.,.,TGTGCCAGCAGCTTAGCCAGGGTCGACTATGGCTACACCTTC,CASSLARVDYGYTF
TRBV5-1,TRBJ2-1,15,.,few,TGCGCCAGCAGCTCCGGGACGATATCCTACAATGAGCAGTTCTTC,CASSSGTISYNEQFF